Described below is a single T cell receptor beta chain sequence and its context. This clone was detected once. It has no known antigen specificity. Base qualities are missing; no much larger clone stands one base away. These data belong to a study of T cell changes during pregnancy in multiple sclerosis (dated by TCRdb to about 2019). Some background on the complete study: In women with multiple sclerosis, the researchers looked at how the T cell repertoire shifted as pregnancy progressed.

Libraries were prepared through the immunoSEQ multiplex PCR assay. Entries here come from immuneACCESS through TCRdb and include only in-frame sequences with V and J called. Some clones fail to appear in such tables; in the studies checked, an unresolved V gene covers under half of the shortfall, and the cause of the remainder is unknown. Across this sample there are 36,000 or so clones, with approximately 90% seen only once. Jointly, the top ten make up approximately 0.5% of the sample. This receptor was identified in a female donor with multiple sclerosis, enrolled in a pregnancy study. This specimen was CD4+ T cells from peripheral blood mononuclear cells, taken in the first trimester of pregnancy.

The CDR3 reads CASSTMGSQPQHF. In nucleotide form, the sequence is TGTGCCAGTAGTACAATGGGGAGTCAGCCCCAGCATTTT. This sequence uses TRBV19 and TRBJ1-5; the D gene assignment is ambiguous. CDR1 LNHDA and CDR2 SQIVND were looked up in the germline V gene (reference sequence). From its cysteine to its phenylalanine, the CDR3 spans 13 amino acids. Just the 39-base CDR3 DNA is kept, in frame starting at base 1. V sheds 4 bases and J sheds 6 bases, leaving 10 bases between their ends.